The rows below give T cell receptor beta chains drawn from one sample of a study of neurological immune-mediated disorders. TCRdb fed the 5' RACE reads into MiXCR, producing one record per CDR3 protein. The sample has about 24,000 distinct CDR3 sequences, about 12% seen once. The sequencing sample was made of CD4+ T cells from blood. These TCRs come from a female donor with HTLV-1-associated myelopathy (HAM/TSP). Both conserved end residues are part of each CDR3. The D gene is left open where the match is weak. Size is stated for part of the rows, as once, few or many counts, or as a class when the clone is expanded.

v_call,d_call,clone_size,j_call,cdr3_aa,cdr3_nt
TRBV5-1,-,many,TRBJ2-6,CASSLAPGTARPTANVLTF,TGCGCCAGCAGCTTGGCCCCCGGCACAGCCCGCCCGACCGCCAACGTCCTGACTTTC
TRBV27,-,many,TRBJ1-4,CASSLRPGMDEKLFF,TGTGCCAGCAGTTTGAGGCCGGGTATGGATGAAAAACTGTTTTTT
TRBV24-1,TRBD2,many,TRBJ2-3,CATSDFSGGERGTDTQYF,TGTGCCACCAGTGATTTTAGCGGGGGAGAGAGAGGCACAGATACGCAGTATTTT
TRBV29-1,TRBD1,-,TRBJ1-2,CSVEVQGARGYTF,TGCAGCGTTGAAGTGCAGGGGGCACGTGGCTACACCTTC
TRBV6-2/TRBV6-3,-,many,TRBJ2-7,CASSLARDGPSYEQYF,TGTGCCAGCAGCCTGGCCCGGGACGGGCCGTCCTACGAGCAGTACTTC
TRBV7-2,-,many,TRBJ2-3,CASSLGLQPTDTQYF,TGTGCCAGCAGCTTAGGACTCCAACCAACAGATACGCAGTATTTT
TRBV20-1,-,many,TRBJ1-2,CSAGSQGYGYTF,TGCAGTGCTGGATCCCAAGGGTATGGCTACACCTTC
TRBV5-1,TRBD2,many,TRBJ2-1,CASSLVAGAVREQFF,TGCGCCAGCAGCCTGGTAGCGGGGGCCGTCAGGGAGCAGTTCTTC
TRBV10-3,-,medium-sized,TRBJ1-2,CAMQGNEDYGYTF,TGTGCCATGCAGGGAAATGAGGACTATGGCTACACCTTC
TRBV5-1,-,many,TRBJ2-2,CASSLTRAVNTGELFF,TGCGCCAGCAGCTTAACTAGAGCGGTGAATACCGGGGAGCTGTTTTTT
TRBV5-1,-,once,TRBJ2-1,CASSSQGGAEQFF,TGCGCCAGCAGCTCACAGGGTGGCGCGGAGCAGTTCTTC
TRBV7-9,TRBD2,many,TRBJ2-3,CASSLGLAGSTDTQYF,TGTGCCAGCAGCTTAGGCCTAGCGGGGAGCACAGATACGCAGTATTTT
TRBV12-3/TRBV12-4,-,-,TRBJ2-3,CASNIAGNQPQYF,TGTGCCAGCAACATTGCAGGAAATCAGCCCCAGTATTTT
TRBV29-1,-,medium-sized,TRBJ1-2,CSVIQTLGYGYTF,TGCAGCGTTATTCAAACCCTCGGCTATGGCTACACCTTC
TRBV20-1,-,many,TRBJ2-7,CSARSGSHLSEQYF,TGCAGTGCTAGATCTGGCTCCCACCTAAGCGAGCAGTACTTC
TRBV9,-,medium-sized,TRBJ1-2,CASSPGGDYGYTF,TGTGCCAGCAGCCCGGGGGGGGACTATGGCTACACCTTC
TRBV7-2,-,many,TRBJ1-3,CASSLVLRSGNTIYF,TGTGCCAGCAGCTTAGTCCTGCGCTCTGGAAACACCATATATTTT
TRBV7-9,-,-,TRBJ2-7,CASSLEGHNEQYF,TGTGCCAGCAGCTTAGAAGGGCACAACGAGCAGTACTTC
TRBV29-1,-,many,TRBJ2-7,CSARVKGYEQYF,TGCAGCGCACGGGTGAAGGGCTACGAGCAGTACTTC
TRBV7-3,-,many,TRBJ1-1,CASSLIKGLDVDTEAFF,TGTGCCAGCAGCTTGATTAAGGGTTTGGACGTTGACACTGAAGCTTTCTTT
TRBV6-1,-,-,TRBJ2-7,CASSEQWDEQYF,TGTGCCAGCAGTGAACAGTGGGACGAGCAGTACTTC
TRBV4-2,-,many,TRBJ2-2,CASSQDPDLNTGELFF,TGTGCCAGCAGCCAAGATCCCGACTTAAACACCGGGGAGCTGTTTTTT
TRBV20-1,-,many,TRBJ1-2,CSAQGSSSGGYTF,TGCAGTGCCCAAGGGTCTTCTTCAGGGGGCTACACCTTC
TRBV20-1,TRBD1,many,TRBJ2-7,CSALPKGAWYEQYF,TGCAGTGCTTTGCCCAAGGGGGCTTGGTACGAGCAGTACTTC
TRBV25-1,-,many,TRBJ2-4,CASSDRRGGAKNIQYF,TGTGCCAGCAGTGATCGGAGAGGGGGGGCCAAAAACATTCAGTACTTC
TRBV20-1,-,many,TRBJ2-7,CSAIKNSYEQYF,TGCAGTGCTATTAAAAACTCCTACGAGCAGTACTTC
TRBV20-1,-,few,TRBJ1-6,CSARESSSYNSPHHF,TGCAGTGCTAGAGAGTCGAGCTCCTATAATTCACCCCACCACTTT
TRBV5-4,-,few,TRBJ2-3,CASSSETDTQYF,TGTGCCAGCAGCTCCGAGACAGATACGCAGTATTTT
TRBV4-1,-,-,TRBJ1-5,CASSQGPGRRNQPQHF,TGCGCCAGCAGCCAAGGACCGGGACGGAGAAATCAGCCCCAGCATTTT
TRBV6-5,-,few,TRBJ2-6,CASRPIASGANVLTF,TGTGCCAGCAGGCCAATAGCCTCTGGGGCCAACGTCCTGACTTTC
TRBV6-5,TRBD2,-,TRBJ2-5,CASSPLAGGETQYF,TGTGCCAGCAGTCCCCTAGCGGGAGGAGAGACCCAGTACTTC
TRBV7-9,TRBD2,many,TRBJ2-2,CASSLEYTGTSNFLFF,TGTGCCAGCAGCTTAGAGTATACCGGGACTAGCAATTTCCTGTTTTTT
TRBV20-1,TRBD1,many,TRBJ2-7,CSAEGQGGSYEQYF,TGCAGTGCCGAGGGACAGGGCGGGTCCTACGAGCAGTACTTC
TRBV3-1,-,many,TRBJ2-2,CASSQVGANTGELFF,TGTGCCAGCAGCCAAGTGGGAGCTAACACCGGGGAGCTGTTTTTT
TRBV4-2,-,many,TRBJ2-7,CASSQENARLASYEQYF,TGTGCCAGCAGCCAAGAAAACGCTAGATTAGCGAGTTACGAGCAGTACTTC
TRBV7-3,TRBD1,many,TRBJ2-2,CASSPLGQGAGELFF,TGTGCCAGCAGCCCACTCGGACAGGGGGCCGGGGAGCTGTTTTTT
TRBV5-1,TRBD1,once,TRBJ1-1,CANSYAGQVPEAFF,TGCGCCAACAGCTACGCGGGACAGGTTCCTGAAGCTTTCTTT